Below, 20 T cell receptor beta chains from the same sample are listed, as sequenced in a study of vaccination and CD4 T cells after COVID-19. These receptors' antigens are unknown. As to treatment: approximately 9-day PBMC culture with coronavirus spike peptide pools or control peptides (ViraFEST assay). Once obtained from cultured CD4+ T cells, the DNA was sequenced using the Oncomine TCR Beta short-read assay. TCRdb used MiXCR to reprocess the PCR reads, holding one entry per CDR3 protein. This sample has approximately 4,100 distinct CDR3 sequences, with approximately 19% found just once. The sequenced material came from CD4+ T cells from blood, cultured in vitro. These receptors were collected from a human donor who had recovered from COVID-19.

In this sample, this clonotype turned up a few times. This chain uses TRBV6-1 with TRBJ1-5; D call uncertain. CDR1 and CDR2 from the germline V gene are MNHNS and SASEGT. The V gene lost 6 bases and the J gene lost 0 bases, with 6 bases spanning the gap. The CDR3 consists of 13 residues. The CDR3, as DNA: TGTGCCAGCAGGGGAAATAGCAATCAGCCCCAGCATTTT. It specifies CASRGNSNQPQHF.

In this sample, this clonotype turned up a few times. The chain's CDR3 is CASRGLSSYEQYF. The DNA of the CDR3 is TGTGCCAGCAGAGGACTCAGCTCCTACGAGCAGTACTTC. This chain joins TRBV2 and TRBJ2-7; D perhaps matches TRBD2 (5 bases). Trimming left V 6 bases short and J 0 bases short, with 9 bases between. Germline V lookup: CDR1 SNHLY, CDR2 FYNNEI. CDR3 length: 13 residues.

Points on this clonotype: A much bigger clone sits one base away, suggesting this may be a read error. The gene calls are TRBV6-1 and TRBJ1-5; D uncertain. This CDR3 comprises 15 residues. Germline V gives CDR1 MNHNS, CDR2 SASEGT. The CDR3 is CTSSEWAVLNQPQHF. CDR3 DNA sequence: TGTACCAGCAGTGAATGGGCGGTGCTCAATCAGCCCCAGCATTTT.

CDR3 region: CASSLVDTQYF. The CDR3 DNA is TGTGCCAGCAGCTTAGTTGATACGCAGTATTTT. This rearrangement joins TRBV11-2 to TRBJ2-3, with no clear D. The germline V gene encodes CDR1 SGHAT and CDR2 FQNNGV. This CDR3 comprises 11 residues. With 1 base removed from V and 6 bases from J, the gap between germline ends came to 2 bases.

Relative to its sample, this clonotype is medium-sized. This chain joins TRBV9 and TRBJ2-7; tentative D call: TRBD2 (7 bases). Trimming left V 0 bases short and J 6 bases short, with 22 bases between. Germline V gene lookup returns CDR1 SGDLS and CDR2 YYNGEE. This CDR3 region has 17 residues. CDR3 amino acids: CASSVGGGRGPKGEQYF. CDR3 coding DNA: TGTGCCAGCAGCGTAGGCGGTGGGCGGGGGCCGAAGGGCGAGCAGTACTTC.

The genes are TRBV2 and TRBJ1-1, with D perhaps TRBD1 (6 bases). Per the germline V gene, CDR1 is SNHLY and CDR2 is FYNNEI. This CDR3 is 13 amino acids long. V was pared by 9 bases and J by 3 bases, with 14 bases between. The CDR3 region is CASAEGGDTEAFF. The CDR3 DNA reads TGTGCCAGTGCGGAGGGGGGAGACACTGAAGCTTTCTTT.

This sequence joins TRBV14 and TRBJ2-7; perhaps TRBD1 as D (6 bases). V gave up 2 bases and J gave up 3 bases, with 17 bases separating them. Germline CDR1 SGHDN, CDR2 FVKESK. The CDR3 extends over 16 amino acids. The CDR3 region is CASSQFGEQGSYEQYF. In DNA, the CDR3 is TGTGCCAGCAGCCAATTTGGGGAACAGGGCAGCTACGAGCAGTACTTC. Variable domain in full (rest from reference TRBV14 and TRBJ2-7): EAGVTQFPSHSVIEKGQTVTLRCDPISGHDNLYWYRRVMGKEIKFLLHFVKESKQDESGMPNNRFLAERTGGTYSTLKVQPAELEDSGVYFCASSQFGEQGSYEQYFGPGTRLTVT.

In its sample, this clonotype was seen once. A much larger clone is a single base away; this may be a read error. This chain joins TRBV4-1 and TRBJ2-5; 11 nucleotides match TRBD1. This CDR3 region has 15 residues. Germline V lookup: CDR1 MGHRA, CDR2 YSYEKL. CDR3 protein: CASSKEGTGGETQYF. The CDR3 coding sequence is TGCGCCAGCAGCAAAGAGGGGACAGGGGGAGAGACCCAGTACTTC.

This clonotype was seen more than once but under ten times. V usage is TRBV19 and J usage is TRBJ1-1; 8 positions match TRBD1. Trimming at V came to 4 bases and at J to 4 bases, leaving 11 bases not matched to a gene. Germline V gives CDR1 LNHDA, CDR2 SQIVND (reference sequence). The CDR3 is made up of 16 amino acids. CDR3 residues: CASSTYYQGAGTEAFF. Here the CDR3 DNA reads TGTGCCAGTAGTACTTACTATCAGGGGGCGGGCACTGAAGCTTTCTTT.

This clonotype was picked up a small number of times. The rearrangement joins TRBV5-5 to TRBJ2-6; the match to TRBD1 covers 8 bases. From germline, CDR1 is SGHKS and CDR2 YYEKEE (reference sequence). The trim removed 0 bases at V and 4 bases at J, leaving 9 bases unmatched. The CDR3 extends over 18 amino acids. CDR3 region: CASSLAPTGAGGANVLTF. CDR3 nucleotides: TGTGCCAGCAGCTTGGCGCCGACAGGGGCGGGGGGGGCCAACGTCCTGACTTTC.

J is TRBJ1-4 and V is TRBV30, with a possible D match to TRBD1 (6 bases). Trimming stripped 0 bases from V and 7 bases from J, with 12 bases between. The germline gives CDR1 GTSNPN, CDR2 SVGIG (reference sequence). The CDR3 is made up of 14 amino acids. CDR3 sequence: CAWSVWGGGEKLFF. The CDR3, as DNA: TGTGCCTGGAGTGTATGGGGAGGGGGTGAAAAACTGTTTTTT.

V gene TRBV4-2 combines with J gene TRBJ1-2, with D unresolved. The V and J ends lost 4 bases and 0 bases respectively, with 15 bases between them. This CDR3 contains 16 residues. CDR1 and CDR2 (germline): LGHNA, YNFKEQ. As DNA, the CDR3 is TGTGCCAGCAGCCTGGAGGCGGTTCTAGCTAACTATGGCTACACCTTC. Translated: CASSLEAVLANYGYTF.

The chain links TRBV7-9 to TRBJ1-1; 7 nucleotides align to TRBD1. The CDR3 consists of 14 residues. Trimming removed 2 bases from V and 6 bases from J; junction bases left unmatched: 6. The germline V gene encodes CDR1 SEHNR and CDR2 FQNEAQ (reference sequence). This CDR3 is CASSLNRQGAEAFF. The CDR3 bases are TGTGCCAGCAGCTTAAACCGACAGGGCGCTGAAGCTTTCTTT.

The J gene is TRBJ1-2, the V gene TRBV5-6; 12 nucleotides match TRBD1. The junction had 9 bases not matched to a gene; V was cut back by 1 base and J by 14 bases. The CDR3 runs 14 residues. CDR1 SGHDT and CDR2 YYEEEE come from the germline V gene. CDR3 sequence reads: CASSLPGQGARGTF. The CDR3 DNA sequence: TGTGCCAGCAGCTTGCCGGGACAGGGGGCACGGGGGACCTTC.

This clonotype turned up a few times. The chain uses TRBV6-1 and TRBJ2-1, with 9 bases matching TRBD1. V lost 2 bases, J lost 15 bases, and 8 bases stayed unmatched. This CDR3 comprises 13 residues. Germline lookup yields CDR1 MNHNS and CDR2 SASEGT. DNA for the CDR3: TGTGCCAGCAGTGAAAACGGAGGACAGGGGCCGTTCTTC. Translated: CASSENGGQGPFF.

This clonotype was counted a few times. The rearrangement joins TRBV30 to TRBJ2-7; 9 bases fit TRBD1. V dropped 2 bases and J dropped 0; count of bases not matched to a gene: 5. Germline V gene lookup returns CDR1 GTSNPN and CDR2 SVGIG (reference sequence). There are 15 residues in the CDR3. In nucleotides, the CDR3 is TGTGCCTGGAGTCCCGGACAGGGGACCTCCTACGAGCAGTACTTC. This sequence encodes CAWSPGQGTSYEQYF.

The chain employs TRBV30 and TRBJ1-1; D might be TRBD1 (6 bases). V was pared by 6 bases and J by 0 bases, with 14 bases between. CDR3 length: 14 amino acids. CDR1 is GTSNPN and CDR2 is SVGIG in the germline V gene (reference sequence). The CDR3 region is CACKTGTMNTEAFF. CDR3 coding DNA: TGTGCCTGCAAAACAGGGACCATGAACACTGAAGCTTTCTTT.

This clonotype was observed a few times. J is TRBJ1-1 and V is TRBV6-2 or TRBV6-3; possibly TRBD1 for D (6 bases). CDR3 length: 13 amino acids. CDR1 and CDR2 from the germline V gene are MNHEY and SVGEGT. The germline V and J ends were trimmed by 8 bases and 1 base, with 11 bases remaining between them. Written as DNA, the CDR3 is TGTGCCAGCCGGGACACCGGGAACACTGAAGCTTTCTTT. Encoded protein: CASRDTGNTEAFF.

This clonotype has more than one count but fewer than ten. The V and J genes are TRBV18 and TRBJ1-3; maybe TRBD1 (6 bases). The germline gives CDR1 KGHSH, CDR2 LQKENI. The CDR3 runs 15 residues. Trimming removed 4 bases from V and 4 bases from J, with 14 bases in between. In DNA form, the CDR3 reads TGTGCCAGCTCACGTACCGGGACACAAGGAAACACCATATATTTT. It encodes CASSRTGTQGNTIYF.

This clonotype turned up a few times. This chain connects TRBV12-3 or TRBV12-4 to TRBJ1-2; 7 bases match TRBD1. Germline trimming cut 7 bases from V and 8 bases from J; bases unmatched to any gene: 10. The CDR3 covers 13 residues. The CDR3: CASTRDSLGGYTF. The CDR3 nucleotides are TGTGCCAGCACTCGGGACAGCTTGGGGGGCTACACCTTC.